These 27 T cell receptor beta chains were sequenced from one sample in a study of T-cell memory formation after mild COVID-19. TCRdb processed the 5' RACE reads anew with MiXCR; each CDR3 protein has one entry. The sample carries more than 120,000 distinct CDR3 sequences, about 6.1% recorded once. Sample: PBMCs or a T cell subset sorted from them (not recorded which). The source of these receptors is an adult woman who had mild COVID-19 (a few samples of this study predate the infection). Cell type and time point are not known.

The rearrangement uses TRBV6-6 and TRBJ1-2, with a tentative D call TRBD1 (5 bases). This CDR3 contains 14 residues. Trimming took 4 bases from V and 9 from J, leaving 18 bases between them. CDR1 MNHNY and CDR2 SVGAGI come from the germline V gene (reference sequence). The DNA of the CDR3 is TGTGCCAGCAGTTTGGGCGGGGGTAAGGGTAGCTACACCTTC. This encodes CASSLGGGKGSYTF.

Only a few counts were recorded for this clonotype. The chain couples TRBV20-1 to TRBJ1-1; D remains ambiguous. Germline V lookup: CDR1 DFQATT, CDR2 SNEGSKA (reference sequence). Trimming shortened V by 5 bases and J by 4 bases, and 14 bases separated the two germline ends. The CDR3 totals 13 residues. For the CDR3, the DNA is TGCAGTGCTCCGCTCTTGTTCGGCACTGAAGCTTTCTTT. Amino acid sequence: CSAPLLFGTEAFF.

The table lists this clonotype with a few counts. CDR3 DNA sequence: TGTGCCATCAGTGGGGGACCGGCCGAGACCCAGTACTTC. Translated, it gives CAISGGPAETQYF. The rearrangement joins TRBV10-3 to TRBJ2-5; either TRBD1 or TRBD2 may fit D (5 bases each). The V end was cut by 4 bases, the J end by 5 bases, with 11 bases between. The CDR3 contains 13 residues. Germline lookup yields CDR1 ENHRY and CDR2 SYGVKD.

This clonotype occurred many times. This chain uses TRBV4-1 with TRBJ2-1; 12 positions agree with TRBD2. The trim removed 2 bases at V and 4 bases at J, leaving 9 bases unmatched. Germline lookup yields CDR1 MGHRA and CDR2 YSYEKL. This CDR3 contains 18 residues. The CDR3 loop reads CASSQKGLAGGPYNEQFF. CDR3 bases: TGCGCCAGCAGCCAAAAAGGTCTAGCGGGGGGGCCTTACAATGAGCAGTTCTTC.

The table lists this clonotype with many counts. The chain uses TRBV5-1 and TRBJ2-3; a weak D match, TRBD1 (5 bases). CDR3 length: 12 residues. Trimming shortened V by 6 bases and J by 6 bases, and 11 bases separated the two germline ends. Germline-derived CDR1 and CDR2 are SGHRS and YFSETQ. The CDR3: CASIEKGDTQYF. The CDR3 DNA is TGCGCCAGCATCGAGAAGGGGGATACGCAGTATTTT.

This clonotype was counted between two and nine times. This chain links TRBV18 with TRBJ1-5; 7 bases align to TRBD1. This CDR3 comprises 16 residues. CDR1 and CDR2 from the germline V gene are KGHSH and LQKENI. Trimming removed 3 bases from V and 7 bases from J; junction bases left unmatched: 12. The CDR3 coding sequence is TGTGCCAGCTCACCTCTTCTGGGTCCAGGGGGACAGCCCCAGCATTTT. Translating it yields CASSPLLGPGGQPQHF.

This clonotype has ten or more counts. This sequence joins TRBV7-3 and TRBJ2-2, with 7 bases fitting TRBD1. V dropped 5 bases and J dropped 3; count of bases not matched to a gene: 3. The V gene's germline CDR1 is SGHTA and CDR2 FQGTGA. This CDR3 region has 14 residues. CDR3 residues: CASSEGQHTGELFF. The DNA of the CDR3 is TGTGCCAGCAGCGAGGGACAGCACACCGGGGAGCTGTTTTTT.

As DNA, the CDR3 is TGTGCCAGCAGTTCAGGGGGAGGGAATGAAAAACTGTTTTTT. It yields the protein CASSSGGGNEKLFF. This chain connects TRBV12-3 or TRBV12-4 to TRBJ1-4, with 7 bases lining up with TRBD1. V gave up 4 bases and J gave up 5 bases; unmatched junction bases: 4. The CDR3 consists of 14 residues.

The chain links TRBV24-1 to TRBJ2-1; 9 bases fit TRBD2. Germline-derived CDR1 and CDR2 are KGHDR and SFDVKD. V shed 2 bases and J 9 bases; nucleotides not matched to a gene: 4. This CDR3 has 14 residues. This CDR3 is CATSDSGTSIEQFF. CDR3 DNA: TGTGCCACCAGTGATTCCGGGACTAGCATTGAGCAGTTCTTC.

The chain couples TRBV5-1 to TRBJ2-7; 7 nucleotides match TRBD1. The CDR3 is 15 amino acids. The V segment lost 4 bases and the J segment 2 bases; nucleotides outside the gene matches: 9. Per the germline V gene, CDR1 is SGHRS and CDR2 is YFSETQ. CDR3 nucleotide sequence: TGCGCCAGCAGCCTGGACAGGACCTTTACCTACGAGCAGTACTTC. Amino acid sequence: CASSLDRTFTYEQYF.

This clonotype was counted ten times or more. In nucleotides, the CDR3 is TGTGCCAGCAGCGTAGCAGGGTTCTCCTACGAGCAGTACTTC. Translating gives CASSVAGFSYEQYF. This chain uses TRBV9 with TRBJ2-7; weak D call: TRBD1 (5 bases). The CDR3 spans 14 residues. The germline V and J ends were trimmed by 0 bases and 0 bases, with 7 bases remaining between them. In germline, CDR1 is SGDLS, CDR2 YYNGEE.

This clonotype came up many times. The chain employs TRBV7-9 and TRBJ1-5; D may be TRBD1 (5 bases). Germline CDR1 and CDR2: SEHNR and FQNEAQ (reference sequence). This CDR3 has 16 amino acids. Trimming took 0 bases from V and 0 from J, leaving 9 bases between them. CDR3 bases: TGTGCCAGCAGCTTAGCTGGTCAGGGTAGCAATCAGCCCCAGCATTTT. This sequence encodes CASSLAGQGSNQPQHF.

This clonotype was found many times. No DNA is shown, since the ends of the CDR3 on it are uncertain; the CDR3 is the one TCRdb lists. The V call is TRBV7-9, the J call TRBJ2-1. The CDR3 sequence runs 18 residues, both termini included. Germline lookup yields CDR1 SEHNR and CDR2 FQNEAQ (reference sequence). The CDR3: CASSFSSLGRSHFGEQFF.

This clonotype was seen a handful of times. The chain employs TRBV9 and TRBJ1-4; TRBD1 aligns across 7 bases. The CDR3 sequence is 14 residues long. The V gene end was trimmed by 0 bases and the J gene end by 8 bases; junction bases not matched to a gene: 4. Germline CDR1 reads SGDLS; CDR2 reads YYNGEE. CDR3 nucleotides: TGTGCCAGCAGCGTAGGTCAGGGGGGGGAAAAACTGTTTTTT. Translation: CASSVGQGGEKLFF.

The genes are TRBV30 and TRBJ1-1; D is uncertain. Germline CDR1 reads GTSNPN; CDR2 reads SVGIG (reference sequence). V was pared by 7 bases and J by 1 base, with 7 bases between. This CDR3 is built from 11 residues. CDR3 region: CASEGNTEAFF. In DNA form, the CDR3 reads TGTGCCTCCGAGGGGAACACTGAAGCTTTCTTT.

This clonotype was detected ten times or more. J is TRBJ1-1 and V is TRBV5-1; D unclear. Trimming removed 0 bases from V and 0 bases from J, with 9 bases in between. Looked up from germline, CDR1 is SGHRS and CDR2 is YFSETQ. This CDR3 contains 15 residues. CDR3 protein: CASSLVPGMNTEAFF. Here the CDR3 DNA reads TGCGCCAGCAGCTTGGTTCCAGGTATGAACACTGAAGCTTTCTTT.

The J gene is TRBJ1-2, the V gene TRBV4-1; D is undetermined. Trimming left V 1 base short and J 4 bases short, with 13 bases between. The CDR3 contains 15 residues. Germline V gene lookup returns CDR1 MGHRA and CDR2 YSYEKL. Written as DNA, the CDR3 is TGCGCCAGCAGCCAAGTGGGAAGGGTTGGCTATGGCTACACCTTC. Residues: CASSQVGRVGYGYTF.

The V call is TRBV7-9, the J call TRBJ1-1; 7 positions agree with TRBD1. J was trimmed by 1 base and V by 5 bases; bases with no gene match: 7. The CDR3 length is 15 residues. Germline-derived CDR1 and CDR2 are SEHNR and FQNEAQ (reference sequence). The CDR3 protein is CASSPPRQGNTEAFF. For the CDR3, the DNA is TGTGCCAGCAGCCCTCCGAGACAGGGGAACACTGAAGCTTTCTTT.

This clonotype showed up many times. The chain recombines TRBV25-1 with TRBJ2-3, with TRBD2 as a possible D gene (5 bases). Per the germline V gene, CDR1 is MGHDK and CDR2 is SYGVNS. The CDR3 has 13 amino acids. Trimming left V 8 bases short and J 4 bases short, with 13 bases between. CDR3 amino acids: CASGGGGSDTQYF. Here the CDR3 DNA reads TGTGCCAGCGGTGGCGGAGGTTCAGATACGCAGTATTTT.

This clonotype was counted between two and nine times. This chain joins TRBV7-8 and TRBJ2-5; TRBD2 agrees at 9 bases. The CDR3 spans 14 residues. Germline V gene lookup returns CDR1 SGHVS and CDR2 FQNEAQ. With V trimmed by 3 bases and J by 3 bases, 2 bases remained unmatched. For the CDR3, the DNA is TGTGCCAGCAGCTTTAGCGGGGGCAAAGAGACCCAGTACTTC. It encodes CASSFSGGKETQYF.

This clonotype was detected ten times or more. The V and J genes are TRBV5-1 and TRBJ2-3; no definite D call. CDR3 size: 13 residues. Germline V CDR1 and CDR2: SGHRS, YFSETQ. The germline V and J ends were trimmed by 6 bases and 2 bases, with 10 bases remaining between them. CDR3 region: CASTQEHTDTQYF. For the CDR3, the DNA is TGCGCCAGCACCCAGGAGCACACAGATACGCAGTATTTT. Full variable domain (remainder filled in from reference TRBV5-1 and TRBJ2-3): KAGVTQTPRYLIKTRGQQVTLSCSPISGHRSVSWYQQTPGQGLQFLFEYFSETQRNKGNFPGRFSGRQFSNSRSEMNVSTLELGDSALYLCASTQEHTDTQYFGPGTRLTVL.

The gene calls are TRBV4-3 and TRBJ1-3; D remains ambiguous. Deletions cut 0 bases from V and 0 bases from J, with 15 bases between. CDR3 length: 18 residues. Looked up from germline, CDR1 is LGHNA and CDR2 is YSLEER. This chain's CDR3 is CASSQDGSLRSSGNTIYF. In DNA form, the CDR3 reads TGCGCCAGCAGCCAAGATGGTAGTTTAAGGTCCTCTGGAAACACCATATATTTT.

This clonotype was counted many times. The genes are TRBV20-1 and TRBJ2-4; no clear D gene. CDR3 length: 15 amino acids. Germline loops: CDR1 DFQATT, CDR2 SNEGSKA (reference sequence). The V end was cut by 5 bases, the J end by 0 bases, with 14 bases between. CDR3 loop: CSAPSTPVAKNIQYF. The CDR3 DNA is TGCAGTGCTCCGTCCACGCCCGTAGCCAAAAACATTCAGTACTTC.

This clonotype appeared many times. The rearrangement uses TRBV20-1 and TRBJ2-1, with 10 bases matching TRBD2. This CDR3 has 16 amino acids. The V gene's germline CDR1 is DFQATT and CDR2 SNEGSKA (reference sequence). V was clipped by 4 bases and J by 2 bases; unmatched bases: 8. DNA for the CDR3: TGCAGTGCTATGGCTCCCGGACTAGCGGCCTACAATGAGCAGTTCTTC. Protein product: CSAMAPGLAAYNEQFF.

This clonotype was observed many times. The V gene is TRBV11-2, the J gene TRBJ2-7; D gene uncertain. In germline, CDR1 is SGHAT, CDR2 FQNNGV. With 3 bases removed from V and 3 bases from J, the gap between germline ends came to 12 bases. The CDR3 runs to 14 residues. The CDR3 spells CASSFLGKGYEQYF. In DNA, the CDR3 is TGTGCCAGCAGCTTTCTGGGGAAAGGCTACGAGCAGTACTTC.

This clonotype showed up many times. The chain is built from TRBV20-1 and TRBJ2-1; TRBD2 matches at 10 bases. The length of the CDR3 is 14 residues. The V and J ends lost 3 bases and 7 bases, in that order; junction bases with no gene match: 6. Germline V gene sequence: CDR1 DFQATT, CDR2 SNEGSKA (reference sequence). Here the CDR3 reads CSARGLAILNEQFF. CDR3 nucleotides: TGCAGTGCTAGGGGACTAGCGATACTTAATGAGCAGTTCTTC.

This clonotype was found many times. This chain joins TRBV18 and TRBJ2-3, with D maybe TRBD2 (5 bases). CDR3 length equals 15 residues. The germline V gene has CDR1 KGHSH and CDR2 LQKENI. Trimming left V 3 bases short and J 1 base short, with 11 bases between. The CDR3 spells CASSPQTGGTDTQYF. CDR3 nucleotide sequence: TGTGCCAGCTCACCTCAGACCGGGGGCACAGATACGCAGTATTTT. Full variable domain (rest looked up from reference TRBV18 and TRBJ2-3): NAGVMQNPRHLVRRRGQEARLRCSPMKGHSHVYWYRQLPEEGLKFMVYLQKENIIDESGMPKERFSAEFPKEGPSILRIQQVVRGDSAAYFCASSPQTGGTDTQYFGPGTRLTVL.